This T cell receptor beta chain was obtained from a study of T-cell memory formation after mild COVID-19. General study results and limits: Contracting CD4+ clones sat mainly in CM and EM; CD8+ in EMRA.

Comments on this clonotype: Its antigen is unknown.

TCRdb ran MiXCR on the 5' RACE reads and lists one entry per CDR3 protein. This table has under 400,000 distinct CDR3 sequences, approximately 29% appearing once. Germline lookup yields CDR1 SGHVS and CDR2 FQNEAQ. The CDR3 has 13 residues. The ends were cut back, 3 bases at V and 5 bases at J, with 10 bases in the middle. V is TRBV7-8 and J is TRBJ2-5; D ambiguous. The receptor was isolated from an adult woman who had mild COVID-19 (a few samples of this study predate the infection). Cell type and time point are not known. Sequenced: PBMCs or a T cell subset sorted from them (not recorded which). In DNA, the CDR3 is TGTGCCAGCAGCTTGGGCAATCCGGAGACCCAGTACTTC. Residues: CASSLGNPETQYF.